The 15 T cell receptor beta chains listed next were all sequenced from one sample in a study of CD8+CD57+ T cells in acquired aplastic anemia. All patients picked for sequencing had shown, by flow cytometry, an expansion of CD8+CD57+ cells. Researchers used genomic DNA as the template to profile TCR beta VDJ and CDR3. TCRdb itself ran the reads through MiXCR, one entry per CDR3 protein. The profile covers about half a million distinct CDR3 sequences, with roughly 34% appearing a single time and around 0.82% taken by the ten largest. Sequencing was done on a sample of sorted CD4+, CD8+, or CD8+CD57+ T cells (not recorded which) from PBMCs. These receptors were obtained from a human donor with aplastic anemia.

The rearrangement links TRBV24-1 to TRBJ1-5; D gene ambiguous. V was pared by 4 bases and J by 8 bases, with 14 bases between. From germline, CDR1 is KGHDR and CDR2 SFDVKD. This CDR3 contains 14 residues. CDR3 coding DNA: TGTGCCACCAGTGAGTGCACGGGGTTGGAGCCCCAGCATTTT. Protein product: CATSECTGLEPQHF.

With respect to this clonotype: Mismatch with germline at one junction end may stem from a read error. The rearrangement joins TRBV20-1 to TRBJ2-7; no clear D gene. The V gene's germline CDR1 is DFQATT and CDR2 SNEGSKA (reference sequence). The CDR3 loop spans 15 amino acids. The CDR3 loop reads CSPRSPPGIGYEQYF. The CDR3 region has the DNA TGCAGTCCTAGAAGCCCGCCGGGTATCGGCTACGAGCAGTACTTC.

The gene calls are TRBV27 and TRBJ2-2; D call uncertain. The CDR3 length is 14 residues. Deletions cut 3 bases from V and 2 bases from J, with 7 bases between. Germline V gene lookup returns CDR1 MNHEY and CDR2 SMNVEV (reference sequence). CDR3 protein: CASSFPRNTGELFF. The DNA for the CDR3 is TGTGCCAGCAGTTTCCCAAGAAACACCGGGGAGCTGTTTTTT.

The rearrangement joins TRBV25-1 to TRBJ2-5, with D perhaps given as TRBD1 or TRBD2 (6 bases each). Trimming removed 6 bases from V and 1 base from J, with 18 bases in between. Germline V lookup: CDR1 MGHDK, CDR2 SYGVNS. The CDR3 runs 16 residues. CDR3: CASSPSGAFPQETQYF. In nucleotides, the CDR3 is TGTGCCAGCAGCCCGTCGGGGGCTTTCCCCCAAGAGACCCAGTACTTC.

The rearrangement links TRBV7-2 to TRBJ2-7, with TRBD1 matching over 7 bases. Germline CDR1 SGHTA, CDR2 FQGNSA. The CDR3 is 15 residues long. With V trimmed by 6 bases and J by 7 bases, 15 bases remained unmatched. DNA of the CDR3: TGTGCCAGCAGTTCCTCGACAGGGATTGGCGGAGAGCAGTACTTC. It is translated as CASSSSTGIGGEQYF.

The count of this clonotype is one. One end of the junction does not line up with germline, which may come from a read error. The gene calls are TRBV19 and TRBJ1-1; 7 nucleotides agree with TRBD1. CDR3 length: 14 amino acids. Germline assignment: CDR1 LNHDA and CDR2 SQIVND (reference sequence). CDR3 sequence: CASSSSQGSTEASF. The CDR3 DNA sequence: TGTGCCAGTAGTAGCTCACAGGGGAGCACTGAAGCTTCCTTT.

This clonotype has ten or more counts. The genes are TRBV2 and TRBJ2-7; TRBD1 matches at 7 bases. CDR3 length equals 16 residues. The V gene end was trimmed by 3 bases and the J gene end by 2 bases; junction bases not matched to a gene: 10. The germline V gene encodes CDR1 SNHLY and CDR2 FYNNEI. Here the CDR3 reads CASSDPDRDRTYEQYF. The CDR3 coding sequence is TGTGCCAGCAGTGACCCCGACCGGGACAGAACCTACGAGCAGTACTTC. Using reference TRBV2 and TRBJ2-7 for the parts outside the CDR3, the full variable domain is EPEVTQTPSHQVTQMGQEVILRCVPISNHLYFYWYRQILGQKVEFLVSFYNNEISEKSEIFDDQFSVERPDGSNFTLKIRSTKLEDSAMYFCASSDPDRDRTYEQYFGPGTRLTVT.

This clonotype was recorded a few times. The V gene is TRBV20-1, the J gene TRBJ2-1, with 7 bases that match TRBD1. After removal of 3 bases from V and 3 bases from J, the junction contained 5 bases not matched to a gene. Germline CDR1 reads DFQATT; CDR2 reads SNEGSKA (reference sequence). This CDR3 spans 14 amino acids. CDR3: CSASLRDSYNEQFF. CDR3 DNA: TGCAGTGCTAGCCTCCGGGACAGCTACAATGAGCAGTTCTTC.

A few counts support this clonotype. CDR3 bases: TGTGCCAGCAGCATGACAGGGTCCTACGAGCAGTACTTC. As protein: CASSMTGSYEQYF. The chain couples TRBV5-4 to TRBJ2-7; 7 positions match TRBD1. There are 13 residues in the CDR3. The germline gives CDR1 SGHNT, CDR2 YYREEE (reference sequence). The trim removed 4 bases at V and 1 base at J, leaving 2 bases unmatched.

The chain carries TRBV20-1 and TRBJ2-3; 12 nucleotides align to TRBD2. With 5 bases clipped from V and 5 bases from J, the junction kept 8 bases outside the gene matches. The CDR3 has 15 residues. Germline CDR1 and CDR2: DFQATT and SNEGSKA (reference sequence). CDR3: CSAASLAGGGDTQYF. The CDR3 bases are TGCAGTGCTGCTTCGCTAGCGGGGGGGGGAGATACGCAGTATTTT.

On this clonotype: Being one base from a much bigger clone, this may be a read error. The V gene is TRBV9, the J gene TRBJ2-7, with D perhaps TRBD2 (6 bases). The CDR3 runs to 17 residues. Germline CDR1 reads SGDLS; CDR2 reads YYNGEE. The CDR3 protein is CASSVDPMGGGSYEQCF. CDR3 DNA sequence: TGTGCCAGCAGCGTAGATCCCATGGGCGGAGGGTCCTACGAGCAGTGCTTC.

The gene calls are TRBV12-3 or TRBV12-4 and TRBJ2-3; D remains unclear. This CDR3 has 11 residues. The V gene lost 7 bases and the J gene lost 4 bases, with 6 bases spanning the gap. In DNA, the CDR3 is TGTGCCAGCACCCAATCAGATACGCAGTATTTT. It translates to CASTQSDTQYF.

This clonotype was seen a few times. The chain is built from TRBV20-1 and TRBJ2-7; D is undetermined. The CDR3 totals 13 residues. The V end was cut by 6 bases, the J end by 5 bases, with 17 bases between. Germline V gene sequence: CDR1 DFQATT, CDR2 SNEGSKA (reference sequence). As DNA, the CDR3 is TGCAGTGCAATCGGATCCCCCGTTAACGAGCAGTACTTC. This encodes CSAIGSPVNEQYF.

The chain is built from TRBV7-2 and TRBJ1-2; D is perhaps TRBD1 (5 bases). The CDR3 contains 14 residues. The germline gives CDR1 SGHTA, CDR2 FQGNSA. Trimming removed 4 bases from V and 5 bases from J, with 14 bases in between. The DNA for the CDR3 is TGTGCCAGCAGCTCCGCCGGGGCAGGGTATGGCTACACCTTC. Its translation is CASSSAGAGYGYTF.

The table lists this clonotype with a few counts. The chain carries TRBV5-4 and TRBJ2-7; maybe TRBD2 (6 bases). Per germline, CDR1 SGHNT and CDR2 YYREEE (reference sequence). The CDR3 length is 16 residues. Trimming removed 3 bases at V and 7 bases at J, with 23 bases between. CDR3 protein: CASSSVGTGTFREQYF. The CDR3 nucleotides read TGTGCCAGCAGCTCAGTTGGGACTGGAACTTTCCGGGAGCAGTACTTC.